This is a list of T cell receptor beta chains from one sample in a study of cytomegalovirus exposure and HLA in healthy donors. The data were produced by immunoSEQ multiplex PCR, yet TCRdb's version contains in-frame clones alone and is incomplete. The sample includes 180,000 or so clones, 65% to 85% of them seen just once. Source material: PBMCs. The receptors originated from a girl aged 10 to 17 in good health and CMV-seropositive. Each CDR3 is given with its conserved first and last residue. Fields, in order: V gene, clone size, D gene, J gene, CDR3 protein, CDR3 DNA. A D gene is named only where the DNA matches it firmly. The size of a clone is reported for some rows only, either as once, few or many, or as a class for expanded clones.

v_call: TRBV5-5; clone_size: once; d_call: .; j_call: TRBJ2-2; cdr3_aa: CASSFRGTTGELFF; cdr3_nt: TGTGCCAGCAGCTTTAGGGGGACCACCGGGGAGCTGTTTTTT
v_call: TRBV29-1; clone_size: once; d_call: TRBD1; j_call: TRBJ2-6; cdr3_aa: CSVAAGTGTRGANVLTF; cdr3_nt: TGCAGCGTTGCCGCCGGGACAGGGACGCGCGGGGCCAACGTCCTGACTTTC
v_call: TRBV29-1; clone_size: .; d_call: .; j_call: TRBJ1-2; cdr3_aa: CSVRGVYGYTF; cdr3_nt: TGCAGCGTTCGGGGTGTCTATGGCTACACCTTC
v_call: TRBV5-1; clone_size: .; d_call: .; j_call: TRBJ2-7; cdr3_aa: CASSLGRDYEQYF; cdr3_nt: TGCGCCAGCAGCTTGGGGAGAGACTACGAGCAGTACTTC
v_call: TRBV27; clone_size: .; d_call: TRBD2; j_call: TRBJ2-1; cdr3_aa: CASSFVAGEQFF; cdr3_nt: TGTGCCAGCAGTTTCGTAGCGGGTGAGCAGTTCTTC
v_call: TRBV4-3; clone_size: .; d_call: TRBD1; j_call: TRBJ2-2; cdr3_aa: CASSQGNRGRGELFF; cdr3_nt: TGCGCCAGCAGCCAAGGGAACAGGGGAAGAGGGGAGCTGTTTTTT
v_call: TRBV6-1; clone_size: .; d_call: .; j_call: TRBJ2-4; cdr3_aa: CASSELDIPKNIQYF; cdr3_nt: TGTGCCAGCAGTGAATTGGACATTCCCAAAAACATTCAGTACTTC
v_call: TRBV29-1; clone_size: .; d_call: TRBD2; j_call: TRBJ2-5; cdr3_aa: CSVEDPRTSETQETQYF; cdr3_nt: TGCAGCGTTGAAGATCCTCGGACTAGCGAGACCCAAGAGACCCAGTACTTC
v_call: TRBV7-8; clone_size: .; d_call: .; j_call: TRBJ1-2; cdr3_aa: CASSLARRGVHYGYTF; cdr3_nt: TGTGCCAGCAGCTTAGCTCGGCGCGGCGTACACTATGGCTACACCTTC
v_call: TRBV7-2; clone_size: once; d_call: TRBD1; j_call: TRBJ2-1; cdr3_aa: CASSLGQGSNEQFF; cdr3_nt: TGTGCCAGCAGCTTAGGACAGGGGAGCAATGAGCAGTTCTTC
v_call: TRBV6-1; clone_size: .; d_call: .; j_call: TRBJ1-1; cdr3_aa: CASSGLGQSMNTEAFF; cdr3_nt: TGTGCCAGCAGTGGTTTGGGGCAGTCCATGAACACTGAAGCTTTCTTT
v_call: TRBV10-2; clone_size: .; d_call: .; j_call: TRBJ1-1; cdr3_aa: CASSLGPSGGDTEAFF; cdr3_nt: TGCGCCAGCAGCCTAGGACCTAGCGGGGGGGACACTGAAGCTTTCTTT
v_call: TRBV11-2; clone_size: .; d_call: TRBD1; j_call: TRBJ1-2; cdr3_aa: CASSLQGETYGYTF; cdr3_nt: TGTGCCAGCAGTTTACAGGGGGAAACCTATGGCTACACCTTC
v_call: TRBV27; clone_size: once; d_call: .; j_call: TRBJ1-1; cdr3_aa: CASSFPGANTEAFF; cdr3_nt: TGTGCCAGCAGTTTCCCAGGGGCGAACACTGAAGCTTTCTTT
v_call: TRBV4-2; clone_size: .; d_call: TRBD1; j_call: TRBJ2-7; cdr3_aa: CASSQMGQGNYEQYF; cdr3_nt: TGTGCCAGCAGCCAAATGGGACAGGGTAACTACGAGCAGTACTTC
v_call: TRBV5-1; clone_size: .; d_call: .; j_call: TRBJ1-1; cdr3_aa: CASSPRDLYTEAFF; cdr3_nt: TGCGCCAGCAGCCCCCGGGACTTGTACACTGAAGCTTTCTTT
v_call: TRBV19; clone_size: .; d_call: .; j_call: TRBJ2-1; cdr3_aa: CASSLGGYNEQFF; cdr3_nt: TGTGCCAGTAGCCTGGGAGGATACAATGAGCAGTTCTTC
v_call: TRBV19; clone_size: .; d_call: TRBD1; j_call: TRBJ1-3; cdr3_aa: CASSTIPDRGAGNTIYF; cdr3_nt: TGTGCCAGTAGTACCATCCCGGACAGGGGGGCTGGAAACACCATATATTTT
v_call: TRBV6-6; clone_size: .; d_call: .; j_call: TRBJ2-7; cdr3_aa: CASSQYRSSSYEQYF; cdr3_nt: TGTGCCAGCAGCCAATACAGGTCCTCCTCCTACGAGCAGTACTTC
v_call: TRBV5-8; clone_size: few; d_call: .; j_call: TRBJ1-1; cdr3_aa: CASSLGRAHTEAFF; cdr3_nt: TGTGCCAGCAGCTTGGGGAGGGCCCACACTGAAGCTTTCTTT
v_call: TRBV11-1; clone_size: .; d_call: TRBD2; j_call: TRBJ2-7; cdr3_aa: CASSSTTTSGSIYEQYF; cdr3_nt: TGTGCCAGCAGCTCCACCACGACTAGCGGGAGTATCTACGAGCAGTACTTC
v_call: TRBV10-3; clone_size: .; d_call: TRBD1; j_call: TRBJ2-2; cdr3_aa: CASWTGGSTGELFF; cdr3_nt: TGTGCCTCGTGGACAGGGGGAAGTACCGGGGAGCTGTTTTTT
v_call: TRBV23-1; clone_size: .; d_call: TRBD2; j_call: TRBJ2-7; cdr3_aa: CASSHPSKVGLAVNEQYF; cdr3_nt: TGCGCCAGCAGTCACCCCTCGAAGGTAGGACTAGCGGTGAACGAGCAGTACTTC
v_call: TRBV5-4; clone_size: .; d_call: TRBD1; j_call: TRBJ2-7; cdr3_aa: CASSFPGTGPYEQYF; cdr3_nt: TGTGCCAGCAGCTTCCCCGGGACAGGGCCCTACGAGCAGTACTTC
v_call: TRBV25-1; clone_size: few; d_call: .; j_call: TRBJ1-2; cdr3_aa: CASSESGNPNYGYTF; cdr3_nt: TGTGCCAGCAGTGAATCAGGGAATCCAAACTATGGCTACACCTTC
v_call: TRBV5-6; clone_size: .; d_call: .; j_call: TRBJ2-3; cdr3_aa: CASSHRGGARDTQYF; cdr3_nt: TGTGCCAGCAGCCATAGGGGGGGGGCCAGGGATACGCAGTATTTT
v_call: TRBV15; clone_size: .; d_call: .; j_call: TRBJ1-4; cdr3_aa: CATSRLALPTNEKLFF; cdr3_nt: TGTGCCACCAGCAGATTAGCCCTTCCAACTAATGAAAAACTGTTTTTT
v_call: TRBV10-1; clone_size: .; d_call: TRBD2; j_call: TRBJ2-1; cdr3_aa: CASRPGTSQANEQFF; cdr3_nt: TGCGCCAGCAGGCCCGGGACTAGCCAGGCTAATGAGCAGTTCTTC
v_call: TRBV7-2; clone_size: few; d_call: TRBD1; j_call: TRBJ2-7; cdr3_aa: CASSFYRGYEQYF; cdr3_nt: TGTGCCAGCAGCTTTTACAGGGGCTACGAGCAGTACTTC
v_call: TRBV30; clone_size: .; d_call: .; j_call: TRBJ1-2; cdr3_aa: CAWSLNYGYTF; cdr3_nt: TGTGCCTGGAGCTTGAACTATGGCTACACCTTC
v_call: TRBV19; clone_size: few; d_call: .; j_call: TRBJ1-5; cdr3_aa: CASSMGRVRNQPQHF; cdr3_nt: TGTGCCAGTAGTATGGGCAGGGTCAGAAATCAGCCCCAGCATTTT
v_call: TRBV29-1; clone_size: .; d_call: .; j_call: TRBJ1-2; cdr3_aa: CSVGGDYGYTF; cdr3_nt: TGCAGCGTTGGGGGGGACTATGGCTACACCTTC
v_call: TRBV12-5; clone_size: few; d_call: TRBD1; j_call: TRBJ1-1; cdr3_aa: CASGLVLDRLMNTEAFF; cdr3_nt: TGTGCTAGTGGTTTGGTACTGGACAGGCTCATGAACACTGAAGCTTTCTTT
v_call: TRBV15; clone_size: .; d_call: .; j_call: TRBJ2-1; cdr3_aa: CATSVAGDGPYNEQFF; cdr3_nt: TGTGCCACCAGCGTGGCAGGGGACGGGCCCTACAATGAGCAGTTCTTC
v_call: TRBV7-9; clone_size: .; d_call: .; j_call: TRBJ1-4; cdr3_aa: CASSFKTGNEKLFF; cdr3_nt: TGTGCCAGCAGCTTCAAAACAGGGAACGAAAAACTGTTTTTT
v_call: TRBV7-2; clone_size: .; d_call: .; j_call: TRBJ1-3; cdr3_aa: CASSYDRGNTIYF; cdr3_nt: TGTGCCAGCAGTTACGACAGAGGAAACACCATATATTTT
v_call: TRBV10-3; clone_size: .; d_call: .; j_call: TRBJ2-7; cdr3_aa: CAIGGVSYEQYF; cdr3_nt: TGTGCCATCGGGGGCGTCTCCTACGAGCAGTACTTC
v_call: TRBV4-1; clone_size: .; d_call: .; j_call: TRBJ2-6; cdr3_aa: CASSQDFQGYSGANVLTF; cdr3_nt: TGCGCCAGCAGCCAAGATTTTCAGGGTTACTCTGGGGCCAACGTCCTGACTTTC
v_call: TRBV9; clone_size: .; d_call: .; j_call: TRBJ1-2; cdr3_aa: CASSDPVIGLSLNYGYTF; cdr3_nt: TGTGCCAGCAGCGACCCGGTCATCGGGTTATCTCTTAACTATGGCTACACCTTC
v_call: TRBV11-2; clone_size: .; d_call: TRBD2; j_call: TRBJ2-7; cdr3_aa: CASSREPASGSYEQYF; cdr3_nt: TGTGCCAGCAGTCGAGAACCGGCTAGCGGATCCTACGAGCAGTACTTC
v_call: TRBV18; clone_size: .; d_call: .; j_call: TRBJ2-7; cdr3_aa: CASSYWDTSYEQYF; cdr3_nt: TGTGCCAGCTCATATTGGGACACCTCCTACGAGCAGTACTTC
v_call: TRBV5-1; clone_size: .; d_call: TRBD2; j_call: TRBJ2-2; cdr3_aa: CASSFVLAGVGTGELFF; cdr3_nt: TGCGCCAGCAGCTTTGTGCTAGCGGGAGTTGGTACCGGGGAGCTGTTTTTT
v_call: TRBV5-1; clone_size: .; d_call: .; j_call: TRBJ1-1; cdr3_aa: CASSLRGNTEAFF; cdr3_nt: TGCGCCAGCAGCTTGAGGGGGAACACTGAAGCTTTCTTT
v_call: TRBV7-9; clone_size: .; d_call: TRBD2; j_call: TRBJ2-3; cdr3_aa: CASSYQAGGTDTQYF; cdr3_nt: TGTGCCAGCAGCTACCAAGCGGGAGGCACAGATACGCAGTATTTT